This entry features one T cell receptor (beta chain) sequence. The target of this receptor is not known. Base qualities are not provided; no much larger clone lies one nucleotide away. The data originate from a study of blood T cells in healthy people across ages (dated by TCRdb to about 2015). Describing the broader study: In model experiments, template switching captured about one uniquely barcoded TCR beta cDNA molecule for every two T cells. Age-related changes in TCR beta repertoire diversity were measured in the study by deep sequencing normalized with unique cDNA molecular identifiers. The donors were divided into four age groups: young (average roughly 15 years), middle-aged (roughly 40), aged (approximately 64) and long-lived (roughly 82). Donors of different ages were randomly distributed across sequencing lanes to avoid experimental bias. For two donors (one aged 18 to 29 and one aged 80 or older), the study analyzed two additional independent replicas of 1 million unique cDNA reads from the same blood draw.

The CDR3, from cysteine to phenylalanine, totals 15 residues. Of all the DNA, just the CDR3 is kept, 45 bases in frame from base 1. Trimming costs V 5 bases and J 7 bases, and their ends lie 21 bases apart. Reading the germline V gene gives CDR1 SGHTA and CDR2 FQGNSA. Library construction relied on 5' RACE. The data were produced on an Illumina HiSeq 2500. A second PCR of roughly 7 to 12 cycles was performed with a sample-barcoded 5' primer and a J-beta primer mix. Each TCR beta cDNA molecule received a unique molecular identifier from a template-switch 5' adaptor carrying 12 random nucleotides. Each sample yielded at least 3 million CDR3-containing paired-end reads. The Mint cDNA synthesis kit, primed by a TRBC-specific oligonucleotide, was used to synthesize first-strand cDNA from all RNA. After uracil-DNA glycosylase treatment, a first 18-cycle PCR used universal primers M1SS and BC2_uni_R on all cDNA. The paper's data handling went like this. For normalization, 1 million high-quality reads were randomly selected from each sample, with every read carrying a distinct molecular identifier. Reads sharing molecular identifiers were discarded rather than binned into consensus sequences. MiTCR, with a Q25 quality threshold and the strictest error-elimination algorithm, was used for CDR3 identification, clonotype clustering and error correction. Lower-bound total TCR beta diversity was estimated with a nonparametric unseen species model using Euler transformation. Through fastp at Q25 and MiXCR, TCRdb rebuilt clones from the public reads, retaining in-frame beta chains. Rows merge per CDR3 protein into single entries with the most common DNA and genes. TCRdb's processing, not the study's, gives the V and J calls here. The sample table records some 920,000 distinct CDR3 sequences; roughly 51% of these occur just once. Jointly, the top ten make up around 21% of the sample.

Systemically healthy Caucasian individuals from Russia, around 38 in total and aged roughly 6 to 100 years, were included as donors. Roughly 9.5 milliliters of peripheral blood were drawn from each donor into EDTA-treated Vacutainer tubes. Ficoll-Paque density-gradient centrifugation was used to isolate PBMCs, with at least 7 million per sample. Trizol reagent was used to extract total RNA from PBMCs, with at least 5 micrograms per sample. The percentages of naive CD45RAhigh/CD27high T cells were determined by flow cytometry on a PBMC aliquot from every donor. Beyond this particular receptor, the publication reports: As age increased, observed TCR beta diversity per million T cells dropped in a roughly linear way, and a significant reduction was already evident by age 40. The percentage of naive T cells measured by flow cytometry correlated strongly with observed TCR beta diversity. Because the CMV infection status of the donors was unknown, age-related changes in expanded clonotypes may potentially have been confounded. Compared with the aged group, the long-lived group had more naive CD4+ T cells, fewer expanded clones and increased TCR diversity, suggesting age selection. Estimates of total diversity based on one million sequenced T cells were regarded as lower bounds and as underestimates. Conclusive comparison of naive and antigen-experienced compartments was prevented by the profiling of bulk unsorted PBMCs.

This TCR came from a woman aged 60-75 years in good health. This receptor chain uses TRBV7-2 and TRBJ2-7; TRBD1 is a weak D gene call, 6 bases matching. The sequencing input was blood. The CDR3 has the sequence CASSHTSQGPGEQYF. The DNA sequence is given as TGTGCCAGCAGCCACACCTCACAGGGCCCAGGGGAGCAGTACTTC.